Below, 20 T cell receptor beta chains from the same sample are listed, as sequenced in a study of T cell changes during pregnancy in multiple sclerosis. Method: immunoSEQ multiplex PCR; TCRdb's copy keeps in-frame clones and lacks some. The sample holds tens of thousands of clones, 94% seen once. This specimen was CD8+ T cells from peripheral blood mononuclear cells, taken in the first trimester of pregnancy. The receptors come from a female donor with multiple sclerosis, enrolled in a pregnancy study.

The V and J genes are TRBV7-9 and TRBJ1-1, with D possibly being TRBD1 (6 bases). Germline assignment: CDR1 SEHNR and CDR2 FQNEAQ (reference sequence). The ends were cut back, 0 bases at V and 3 bases at J, with 11 bases in the middle. The CDR3 consists of 15 residues. As DNA, the CDR3 is TGTGCCAGCAGCTTAGCGGCAGGGGCGGACACTGAAGCTTTCTTT. Its translation: CASSLAAGADTEAFF.

V gene TRBV9 combines with J gene TRBJ2-7, with 8 bases identical to TRBD2. Germline V CDR1 and CDR2: SGDLS, YYNGEE. Unmatched junction bases numbered 11, after V lost 4 bases and J lost 5 bases. The CDR3 length is 15 residues. The CDR3 loop reads CASSLVGGGGDEQYF. CDR3 bases: TGTGCCAGCAGCCTCGTCGGGGGGGGAGGGGACGAGCAGTACTTC. Based on the CDR3 plus reference TRBV9 and TRBJ2-7, the full variable domain is DSGVTQTPKHLITATGQRVTLRCSPRSGDLSVYWYQQSLDQGLQFLIQYYNGEERAKGNILERFSAQQFPDLHSELNLSSLELGDSALYFCASSLVGGGGDEQYFGPGTRLTVT.

DNA of the CDR3: TGTGCCAGCAGCGAGGGGACAGACAATCAGCCCCAGCATTTT. This translates into CASSEGTDNQPQHF. The rearrangement joins TRBV6-1 to TRBJ1-5; 7 nucleotides align to TRBD1. V gave up 6 bases and J gave up 3 bases; unmatched junction bases: 5. This CDR3 comprises 14 residues. CDR1 is MNHNS, CDR2 SASEGT, per germline.

The J gene is TRBJ2-7, the V gene TRBV5-4; D might be TRBD2 (6 bases). Trimming pared 2 bases from V and 1 base from J, leaving 7 bases between. The CDR3 loop spans 13 amino acids. Germline loops: CDR1 SGHNT, CDR2 YYREEE (reference sequence). Here the CDR3 reads CASSFAGSYEQYF. The CDR3 nucleotides are TGTGCCAGCAGCTTCGCGGGGTCCTACGAGCAGTACTTC.

The genes are TRBV27 and TRBJ1-2; unclear D gene. Germline V CDR1 and CDR2: MNHEY, SMNVEV (reference sequence). Trimming shortened V by 5 bases and J by 4 bases, and 11 bases separated the two germline ends. This CDR3 spans 13 amino acids. CDR3 amino acids: CASSITGGYGYTF. The CDR3 region has the DNA TGTGCCAGCAGTATAACGGGTGGCTATGGCTACACCTTC.

The chain couples TRBV4-3 to TRBJ2-1; 8 bases align to TRBD2. The J segment lost 2 bases and the V segment lost 3 bases, leaving 6 bases of the junction unmatched. The germline gives CDR1 LGHNA, CDR2 YSLEER. This CDR3 region has 16 residues. CDR3 in DNA: TGCGCCAGCAGCCAGGGAAGACTAGCGCCCTACAATGAGCAGTTCTTC. Translation gives CASSQGRLAPYNEQFF.

DNA for the CDR3: TGTGCCAGTGGACAGGGTCCTTATAGCAATCAGCCCCAGCATTTT. Translating gives CASGQGPYSNQPQHF. V is TRBV19 and J is TRBJ1-5, with 8 nucleotides matching TRBD1. V shed 8 bases and J 0 bases; nucleotides not matched to a gene: 6. The CDR3 length is 15 residues. Germline V gene lookup returns CDR1 LNHDA and CDR2 SQIVND (reference sequence).

This chain uses TRBV18 with TRBJ1-1; D perhaps matches TRBD1 (5 bases). Trimming took off 3 bases at V and 3 bases at J, with 11 bases between the two ends. The germline gives CDR1 KGHSH, CDR2 LQKENI. CDR3 size: 14 residues. The CDR3 here is CASSPPTQDTEAFF. For the CDR3, the DNA is TGTGCCAGCTCACCCCCTACACAGGACACTGAAGCTTTCTTT.

This chain uses TRBV28 with TRBJ2-5; the D is unclear. V was clipped by 8 bases and J by 4 bases, with 17 bases between them. CDR3 length: 14 residues. Germline V lookup: CDR1 MDHEN, CDR2 SYDVKM. The CDR3 nucleotides are TGTGCCAGCCGTAACTTGCTGCTCGGAGAGACCCAGTACTTC. Translated, it gives CASRNLLLGETQYF.

V and J are TRBV15 and TRBJ2-7, with 7 bases fitting TRBD2. V lost 0 bases, J lost 5 bases, and 7 bases stayed unmatched. The CDR3 contains 15 residues. The germline V gene has CDR1 LNHNV and CDR2 YYDKDF (reference sequence). DNA for the CDR3: TGTGCCACCAGCAGAGAACGGGGGGTATCGGACGAGCAGTACTTC. Translation gives CATSRERGVSDEQYF.

The rearrangement joins TRBV7-2 to TRBJ1-1, with 7 bases aligning to TRBD1. Germline CDR1 SGHTA, CDR2 FQGNSA. The junction had 7 bases not matched to a gene; V was cut back by 5 bases and J by 10 bases. There are 12 residues in the CDR3. CDR3 amino acids: CASSPRGNRAFF. DNA for the CDR3: TGTGCCAGCAGCCCCAGGGGGAATCGAGCTTTCTTT.

The chain links TRBV9 to TRBJ2-1; 9 bases are shared with TRBD2. Germline V CDR1 and CDR2: SGDLS, YYNGEE. This CDR3 comprises 15 residues. Trimming cost V 3 bases and J 0 bases; bases outside gene matches: 1. CDR3 residues: CASSGGGVSYNEQFF. In DNA form, the CDR3 reads TGTGCCAGCAGCGGCGGGGGGGTCTCCTACAATGAGCAGTTCTTC.

This chain joins TRBV2 and TRBJ2-7; possible D gene TRBD2, 7 bases. The CDR3 is made up of 12 amino acids. Germline CDR1 reads SNHLY; CDR2 reads FYNNEI. The V and J ends lost 7 bases and 2 bases respectively, with 9 bases between them. The chain's CDR3 is CASTGGPYEQYF. The CDR3 bases are TGTGCCAGCACGGGGGGCCCCTACGAGCAGTACTTC.

The chain is built from TRBV7-9 and TRBJ2-7, with unresolved D. The V gene lost 1 base and the J gene lost 1 base, with 5 bases spanning the gap. Germline lookup yields CDR1 SEHNR and CDR2 FQNEAQ (reference sequence). The CDR3 runs 13 residues. This CDR3 is CASSLDGSYEQYF. CDR3 DNA sequence: TGTGCCAGCAGCTTAGACGGGTCCTACGAGCAGTACTTC. Complete variable domain (other parts from reference TRBV7-9 and TRBJ2-7): DTGVSQNPRHKITKRGQNVTFRCDPISEHNRLYWYRQTLGQGPEFLTYFQNEAQLEKSRLLSDRFSAERPKGSFSTLEIQRTEQGDSAMYLCASSLDGSYEQYFGPGTRLTVT.

V usage is TRBV9 and J usage is TRBJ2-7; weak D call: TRBD2 (7 bases). The germline V gene has CDR1 SGDLS and CDR2 YYNGEE. The V and J ends lost 3 bases and 3 bases respectively, with 16 bases between them. This CDR3 spans 15 amino acids. The CDR3 loop is CASSADGRGGYEQYF. The CDR3 DNA follows: TGTGCCAGCAGCGCCGATGGGAGGGGGGGCTACGAGCAGTACTTC.

This chain links TRBV19 with TRBJ1-1; a weak D match, TRBD1 (5 bases). This CDR3 region has 14 residues. V shed 3 bases and J shed 1 base, with 9 bases lying between them. In germline, CDR1 is LNHDA, CDR2 SQIVND (reference sequence). The CDR3 protein is CASSMGQGNTEAFF. The CDR3 DNA is TGTGCCAGTAGTATGGGGCAGGGGAACACTGAAGCTTTCTTT.

The chain employs TRBV6-1 and TRBJ2-7; no clear D gene. V was clipped by 1 base and J by 0 bases, with 4 bases between them. CDR3 length: 13 residues. Germline V lookup: CDR1 MNHNS, CDR2 SASEGT. The CDR3 bases are TGTGCCAGCAGTGAAGATTACTCCTACGAGCAGTACTTC. It specifies CASSEDYSYEQYF.

The J gene is TRBJ1-1, the V gene TRBV15; D is possibly TRBD1 (6 bases). The ends were cut back, 0 bases at V and 7 bases at J, with 15 bases in the middle. The CDR3 is 15 amino acids. Germline V gene lookup returns CDR1 LNHNV and CDR2 YYDKDF (reference sequence). CDR3 sequence: CATSRDVGGLSEAFF. Written as DNA, the CDR3 is TGTGCCACCAGCAGAGATGTGGGGGGGCTTAGTGAAGCTTTCTTT.

The chain joins TRBV29-1 to TRBJ2-3, with 8 positions matching TRBD2. Germline assignment: CDR1 SQVTM and CDR2 ANQGSEA. The CDR3 extends over 13 amino acids. With V trimmed by 5 bases and J by 5 bases, 6 bases remained unmatched. The CDR3 is CSVSGSLQDTQYF. The DNA for the CDR3 is TGCAGCGTTAGCGGGAGTCTTCAAGATACGCAGTATTTT.

This clone was observed once. The chain recombines TRBV7-9 with TRBJ2-7; TRBD1 agrees at 7 bases. The CDR3 contains 15 residues. V was pared by 4 bases and J by 2 bases, with 8 bases of the junction left unmatched. Germline CDR1 and CDR2: SEHNR and FQNEAQ (reference sequence). CDR3 region: CASSSKADRPYEQYF. The CDR3 region has the DNA TGTGCCAGCAGCTCCAAGGCGGACAGGCCCTACGAGCAGTACTTC.